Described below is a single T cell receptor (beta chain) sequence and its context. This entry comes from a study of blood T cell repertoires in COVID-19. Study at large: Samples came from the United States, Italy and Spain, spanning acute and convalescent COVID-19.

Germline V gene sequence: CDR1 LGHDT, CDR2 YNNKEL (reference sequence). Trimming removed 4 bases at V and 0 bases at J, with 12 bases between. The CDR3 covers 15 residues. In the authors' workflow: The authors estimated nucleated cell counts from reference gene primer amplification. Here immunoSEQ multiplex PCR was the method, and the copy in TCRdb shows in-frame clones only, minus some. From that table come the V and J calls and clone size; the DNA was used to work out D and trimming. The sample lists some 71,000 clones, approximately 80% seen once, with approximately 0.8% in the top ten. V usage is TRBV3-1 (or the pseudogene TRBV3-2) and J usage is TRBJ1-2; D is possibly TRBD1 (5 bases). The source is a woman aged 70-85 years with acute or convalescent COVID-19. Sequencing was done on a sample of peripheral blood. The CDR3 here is CASSRSAGANYGYTF. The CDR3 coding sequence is TGTGCCAGCAGCCGTTCGGCGGGGGCTAACTATGGCTACACCTTC.